The present TCR beta chain was sequenced within a study of T cells expressing NK-cell markers. TCRdb reprocessed the 5' RACE reads and stores each CDR3 protein as one record, lacking DNA. This sample contains a few hundred thousand distinct CDR3 sequences. This CDR3 has 15 residues. The germline CDR1 and CDR2 sequences are KGHSH and LQKENI. Notes on this clonotype: Its antigen is not identified.

General study results and limits: As a fraction of CD8+ T cells, dominant NKG2C+ clonotypes reached about 1.0-7.5% in six donors. The CD3+CD56-NKG2C+ fraction of a handful of donors was likewise dominated by these clonotypes.

This chain uses TRBV18 with TRBJ2-1; TCRdb lists TRBD2, though no DNA is available to test this call. Sequenced: blood T cells: a sorted CD56 or NKG2C T cell subset, CD4+ or CD8+ T cells, or bulk PBMC T cells (not recorded which). The receptor's source is a man between 18 and 29 years old in good health. Here the CDR3 reads CASSPLGTSPNEQFF.